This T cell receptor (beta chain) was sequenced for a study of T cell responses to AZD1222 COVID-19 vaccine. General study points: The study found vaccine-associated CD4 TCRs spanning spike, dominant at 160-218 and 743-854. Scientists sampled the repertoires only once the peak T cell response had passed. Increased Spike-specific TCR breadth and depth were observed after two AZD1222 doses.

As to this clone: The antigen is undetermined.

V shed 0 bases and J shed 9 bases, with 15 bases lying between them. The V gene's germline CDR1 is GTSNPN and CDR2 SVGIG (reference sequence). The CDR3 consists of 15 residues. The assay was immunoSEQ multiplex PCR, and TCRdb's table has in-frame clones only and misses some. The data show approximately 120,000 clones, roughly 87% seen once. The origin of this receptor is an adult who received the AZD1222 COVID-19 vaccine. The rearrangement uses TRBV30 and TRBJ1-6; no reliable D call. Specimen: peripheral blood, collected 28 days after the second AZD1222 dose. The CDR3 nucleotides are TGTGCCTGGAGTGTACCGGGTCTATTAAGTTCACCCCTCCACTTT. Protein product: CAWSVPGLLSSPLHF.